The 16 T cell receptor beta chains in this list originate from one sample, sequenced in a study of CD8+ T cells in alopecia areata. In each case, RNA was isolated and then reverse transcribed into cDNA as the sequencing template. Sequencing used immunoSEQ multiplex PCR; TCRdb keeps in-frame clones, though not all of them. The sample records 140,000 to 150,000 clones, 40% to 55% being singletons. Sequenced here: CD4+ T cells sorted from blood, sampled at week 0. These TCRs come from a human donor with alopecia areata.

A single count supports this clone. The DNA is left out, because the CDR3 cannot be placed on it with certainty; the CDR3 is given as TCRdb lists it. V is TRBV11-2 and J is TRBJ2-1. Germline V gives CDR1 SGHAT, CDR2 FQNNGV. The CDR3 has 13 residues if both end residues are counted. The CDR3 loop reads CASSFSGPDEQFF.

The J gene is TRBJ1-2, the V gene TRBV7-2, with TRBD1 identical over 9 bases. CDR1 SGHTA and CDR2 FQGNSA come from the germline V gene. The CDR3 is 14 amino acids. Losses at the gene ends were 5 bases for V and 2 bases for J; bases not matched to a gene: 3. CDR3 in DNA: TGTGCCAGCAGCCATGGGACAGGGAACTATGGCTACACCTTC. It is translated as CASSHGTGNYGYTF.

This clone was detected a few times. The chain couples TRBV6-6 to TRBJ1-1, with no clear D. The length of the CDR3 is 13 residues. Germline loops: CDR1 MNHNY, CDR2 SVGAGI (reference sequence). V lost 4 bases and J lost 1, with 7 bases in between. The CDR3 coding sequence is TGTGCCAGCAGTTTAGCGGGGAACACTGAAGCTTTCTTT. Amino acids: CASSLAGNTEAFF.

The CDR3 sequence: CASSPTGTSGGDTQYF. CDR3 coding DNA: TGTGCCAGCAGCCCCACCGGGACTAGCGGAGGGGATACGCAGTATTTT. V gene TRBV7-9 combines with J gene TRBJ2-3; 11 positions match TRBD2. The CDR3 spans 16 residues. Germline lookup yields CDR1 SEHNR and CDR2 FQNEAQ (reference sequence). With 5 bases clipped from V and 6 bases from J, the junction kept 10 bases outside the gene matches.

The sample holds many counts of this clone. The chain joins TRBV7-8 to TRBJ2-7; 11 bases are shared with TRBD2. The CDR3 runs 16 residues. Germline CDR1 and CDR2: SGHVS and FQNEAQ. With 5 bases clipped from V and 0 bases from J, the junction kept 6 bases outside the gene matches. Written as DNA, the CDR3 is TGTGCCAGCAGCCGGGGACTAGCGGAAAACTCCTACGAGCAGTACTTC. Translating gives CASSRGLAENSYEQYF.

The rearrangement joins TRBV30 to TRBJ2-7; 9 bases map to TRBD2. This CDR3 is 12 amino acids long. The germline V gene has CDR1 GTSNPN and CDR2 SVGIG (reference sequence). V gave up 4 bases and J gave up 4 bases; unmatched junction bases: 2. The CDR3 loop is CAWTAGGYEQYF. The CDR3, as DNA: TGTGCCTGGACGGCGGGAGGGTACGAGCAGTACTTC.

This chain's CDR3 is CAWSVTWDGVQPQHF. The CDR3 DNA follows: TGTGCCTGGAGTGTAACTTGGGACGGAGTCCAGCCCCAGCATTTT. J is TRBJ1-5 and V is TRBV30; weak D call: TRBD1 (5 bases). The CDR3 is 15 amino acids. Germline CDR1 is GTSNPN and CDR2 is SVGIG (reference sequence). The V end lost 0 bases, the J end lost 7 bases, and 16 bases lay between the germline ends. Full variable domain (rest looked up from reference TRBV30 and TRBJ1-5): SQTIHQWPATLVQPVGSPLSLECTVEGTSNPNLYWYRQAAGRGLQLLFYSVGIGQISSEVPQNLSASRPQDRQFILSSKKLLLSDSGFYLCAWSVTWDGVQPQHFGDGTRLSIL.

This chain connects TRBV18 to TRBJ1-2; 9 nucleotides match TRBD1. Trimming at V came to 4 bases and at J to 5 bases, leaving 2 bases not matched to a gene. The CDR3 runs 13 residues. Per germline, CDR1 KGHSH and CDR2 LQKENI. DNA for the CDR3: TGTGCCAGCTCACGCGGGACAGGGTATGGCTACACCTTC. Protein: CASSRGTGYGYTF.

This clone was seen ten or more times. The chain has TRBV6-5 and TRBJ2-7; D gene uncertain. Germline CDR1 MNHEY, CDR2 SVGAGI. The CDR3 is 11 amino acids. This CDR3 is CAVGLGLGQYF. CDR3 coding DNA: TGTGCGGTAGGGCTGGGTCTAGGGCAGTACTTC.

The rearrangement uses TRBV18 and TRBJ1-5; 7 nucleotides align to TRBD1. Trimming took 5 bases from V and 4 from J; bases not matched to a gene: 8. This CDR3 spans 15 amino acids. Germline values: CDR1 KGHSH, CDR2 LQKENI. CDR3 residues: CASSSSRTGNQPQHF. In nucleotides, the CDR3 is TGTGCCAGCTCATCATCAAGGACAGGTAATCAGCCCCAGCATTTT.

V usage is TRBV6-5 and J usage is TRBJ1-2; the D is unclear. Germline CDR1 MNHEY, CDR2 SVGAGI. Deletions cut 7 bases from V and 9 bases from J, with 21 bases between. The CDR3 sequence is 14 residues long. The CDR3 region is CASTFGRDSHRYTF. The CDR3 nucleotides read TGTGCCAGCACTTTCGGACGGGATTCTCACCGCTACACCTTC.

The gene calls are TRBV9 and TRBJ2-3; D is possibly TRBD2 (6 bases). V was shortened by 4 bases and J by 8 bases, with 14 bases between the two germline ends. Germline V CDR1 and CDR2: SGDLS, YYNGEE. This CDR3 region has 13 residues. CDR3 amino acids: CASSHSSGGTQYF. The CDR3 DNA sequence: TGTGCCAGCAGCCACTCCTCCGGGGGTACGCAGTATTTT.

This clone has just a few counts. The chain is built from TRBV2 and TRBJ1-2, with no clear D. Trimming removed 4 bases from V and 8 bases from J, with 20 bases in between. The germline gives CDR1 SNHLY, CDR2 FYNNEI. There are 15 residues in the CDR3. The CDR3 bases are TGTGCCAGCAGTGTCCAAAGGACCGCGACGTCAGGCTACACCTTC. It encodes CASSVQRTATSGYTF.

The V and J genes are TRBV27 and TRBJ1-2, with D possibly matching TRBD1 (5 bases). Germline CDR1 reads MNHEY; CDR2 reads SMNVEV (reference sequence). V lost 6 bases to trimming and J lost 8 bases, with 16 bases between them. The CDR3 totals 13 residues. The chain's CDR3 is CASSPRTLEGYTF. The CDR3 nucleotides are TGTGCCAGCAGCCCACGGACACTTGAGGGCTACACCTTC.

V is TRBV30 and J is TRBJ1-5; D remains unclear. Trimming pared 1 base from V and 4 bases from J, leaving 8 bases between. This CDR3 spans 13 amino acids. CDR1 and CDR2 (germline): GTSNPN, SVGIG (reference sequence). The CDR3 bases are TGTGCCTGGAGTGGAAGGCCAAATCAGCCCCAGCATTTT. It translates to CAWSGRPNQPQHF.

This clone was found a few times. This sequence joins TRBV11-2 and TRBJ2-2; D unresolved. The CDR3 is made up of 14 amino acids. Trimming shortened V by 0 bases and J by 8 bases, and 10 bases separated the two germline ends. CDR1 SGHAT and CDR2 FQNNGV come from the germline V gene. In DNA, the CDR3 is TGTGCCAGCAGCTTAGAGACAATGGTGGGGGAGCTGTTTTTT. The encoded protein is CASSLETMVGELFF.